This entry is about one T cell receptor (beta chain). The data were obtained in a study of T cell changes during pregnancy in multiple sclerosis. This table comes from immunoSEQ multiplex PCR, and its TCRdb copy is limited to in-frame clones, with some not included. The table has about 18,000 clones, approximately 90% seen once; the top ten hold 1.3%. Germline CDR1 and CDR2: SGHNT and YYREEE (reference sequence). This CDR3 has 17 residues. The junction had 8 bases not matched to a gene; V was cut back by 4 bases and J by 6 bases. Sequenced material: CD4+ T cells from peripheral blood mononuclear cells, taken in the first trimester of pregnancy. The J gene is TRBJ2-2, the V gene TRBV5-4, with 14 bases matching TRBD2. This TCR was recovered from a female donor in good health, enrolled as a control in a pregnancy study. For the CDR3, the DNA is TGTGCCAGCAGCCCTGGGACTAGCGGGAGAGGGTCCGGGGAGCTGTTTTTT. It translates to CASSPGTSGRGSGELFF.